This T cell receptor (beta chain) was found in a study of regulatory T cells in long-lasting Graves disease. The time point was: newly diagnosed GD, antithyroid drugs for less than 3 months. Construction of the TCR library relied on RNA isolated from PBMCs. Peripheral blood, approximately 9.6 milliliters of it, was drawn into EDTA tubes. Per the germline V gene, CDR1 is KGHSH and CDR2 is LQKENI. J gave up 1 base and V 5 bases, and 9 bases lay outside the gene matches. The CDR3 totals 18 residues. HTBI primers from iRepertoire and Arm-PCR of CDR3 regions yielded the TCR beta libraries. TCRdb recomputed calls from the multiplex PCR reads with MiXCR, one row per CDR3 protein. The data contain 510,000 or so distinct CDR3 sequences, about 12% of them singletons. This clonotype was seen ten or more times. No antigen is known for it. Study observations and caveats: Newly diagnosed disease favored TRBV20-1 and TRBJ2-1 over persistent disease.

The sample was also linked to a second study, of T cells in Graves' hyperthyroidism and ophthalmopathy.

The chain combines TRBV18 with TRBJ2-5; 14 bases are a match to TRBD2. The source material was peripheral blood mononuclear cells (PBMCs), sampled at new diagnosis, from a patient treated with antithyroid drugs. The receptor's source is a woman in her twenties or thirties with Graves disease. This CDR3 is CASSSPGLAGAIQETQYF. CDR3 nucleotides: TGTGCCAGCTCATCGCCGGGACTAGCGGGAGCTATCCAAGAGACCCAGTACTTC.